One and the same sample provided the 9 T cell receptor beta chains below, sequenced in a study of shared clonotypes between healthy human individuals. Profiling relied on immunoSEQ multiplex PCR, and the TCRdb table lists in-frame clones only, not all of them. Among about 2 million clones listed, just under 95% were seen once. Only CD45RO-negative cells positively selected for CCR7 counted as naive CD8 cells, so terminally differentiated effector memory CD45RA+ cells were excluded. The specimen sequenced was naive CD8+ T cells sorted from blood. These receptors all come from a man younger than 35 in good health.

The rearrangement links TRBV4-1 to TRBJ2-5; D may match TRBD1 or TRBD2 (5 bases each). Trimming removed 0 bases from V and 0 bases from J, with 17 bases in between. Germline CDR1 MGHRA, CDR2 YSYEKL. This CDR3 contains 18 residues. The CDR3 loop is CASSQDPPGHGDQETQYF. As DNA, the CDR3 is TGCGCCAGCAGCCAAGATCCCCCGGGGCATGGGGACCAAGAGACCCAGTACTTC.

V usage is TRBV11-2 and J usage is TRBJ2-7; 11 positions agree with TRBD1. V gave up 3 bases and J gave up 3 bases; unmatched junction bases: 4. In germline, CDR1 is SGHAT, CDR2 FQNNGV. The CDR3 length is 15 residues. The CDR3, as DNA: TGTGCCAGCAGCTTTTGGACAGGGGGCGACTACGAGCAGTACTTC. Translated: CASSFWTGGDYEQYF.

The chain uses TRBV2 and TRBJ2-5; the D gene is possibly TRBD1 (6 bases). The CDR3 sequence is 13 residues long. Germline values: CDR1 SNHLY, CDR2 FYNNEI. The V end lost 6 bases, the J end lost 0 bases, and 8 bases lay between the germline ends. Here the CDR3 reads CASRTGDQETQYF. The CDR3 DNA reads TGTGCCAGCAGGACAGGCGACCAAGAGACCCAGTACTTC.

V and J are TRBV6-1 and TRBJ2-7; 8 bases are a match to TRBD1. The CDR3 spans 14 residues. The V gene's germline CDR1 is MNHNS and CDR2 SASEGT. V shed 6 bases, J shed 2 bases, and the junction held 6 bases outside the gene matches. This CDR3 is CASRWTGNTYEQYF. The DNA for the CDR3 is TGTGCCAGCAGGTGGACAGGGAATACCTACGAGCAGTACTTC.

V gene TRBV20-1 combines with J gene TRBJ2-2; D ambiguous. Trimming cost V 1 base and J 6 bases, with 3 bases left between them. The CDR3 contains 11 residues. Germline V gene lookup returns CDR1 DFQATT and CDR2 SNEGSKA (reference sequence). Written as DNA, the CDR3 is TGCAGTGCTAGAGGTGCCGGGGAGCTGTTTTTT. As protein: CSARGAGELFF.

This chain joins TRBV15 and TRBJ2-7; TRBD2 might be the D (5 bases). The V end lost 4 bases, the J end lost 3 bases, and 10 bases lay between the germline ends. The CDR3 length is 13 residues. The germline V gene has CDR1 LNHNV and CDR2 YYDKDF (reference sequence). This CDR3 reads CATSIGRDYEQYF. The CDR3 nucleotides are TGTGCCACCAGCATCGGCCGGGACTACGAGCAGTACTTC.

This clone was counted between two and nine times. Other DNA sequences of this sample code for an identical CDR3. The CDR3 DNA reads as TGTGCCAGCAGCGTAGGCAGCACCTACGAGCAGTACTTC. This translates into CASSVGSTYEQYF. This chain connects TRBV9 to TRBJ2-7; D uncertain. Germline loops: CDR1 SGDLS, CDR2 YYNGEE. The CDR3 length is 13 residues. The ends were cut back, 0 bases at V and 2 bases at J, with 6 bases in the middle.

The V gene is TRBV2, the J gene TRBJ2-7; D perhaps matches TRBD1 (5 bases). The CDR3 is 14 residues long. Germline CDR1 is SNHLY and CDR2 is FYNNEI. The germline V and J ends were trimmed by 3 bases and 2 bases, with 11 bases remaining between them. The CDR3 DNA reads TGTGCCAGCAGTGAGGTACAGGTAACCTACGAGCAGTACTTC. Protein sequence: CASSEVQVTYEQYF.

The chain is built from TRBV4-1 and TRBJ2-1, with 7 bases lining up with TRBD2. Germline V gene data show CDR1 as MGHRA and CDR2 as YSYEKL. V lost 2 bases to trimming and J lost 6 bases; unmatched junction nucleotides: 4. The CDR3 contains 14 residues. The CDR3 region is CASSQLLAGNEQFF. The DNA of the CDR3 is TGCGCCAGCAGCCAACTCTTAGCGGGCAATGAGCAGTTCTTC.